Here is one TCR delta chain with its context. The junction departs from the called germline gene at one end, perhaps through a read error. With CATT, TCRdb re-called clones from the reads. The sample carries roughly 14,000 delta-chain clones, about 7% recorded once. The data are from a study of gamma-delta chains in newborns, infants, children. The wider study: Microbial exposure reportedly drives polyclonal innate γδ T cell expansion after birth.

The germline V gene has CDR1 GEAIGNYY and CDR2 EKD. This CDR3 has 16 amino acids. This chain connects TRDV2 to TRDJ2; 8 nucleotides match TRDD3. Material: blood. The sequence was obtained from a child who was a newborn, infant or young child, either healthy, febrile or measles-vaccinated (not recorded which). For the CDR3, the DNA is TGTGCCTGTGACACACTGGGGGCTGCTTTGACAGCCCAACTCTTCTTT. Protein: CACDTLGAALTAQLFF.